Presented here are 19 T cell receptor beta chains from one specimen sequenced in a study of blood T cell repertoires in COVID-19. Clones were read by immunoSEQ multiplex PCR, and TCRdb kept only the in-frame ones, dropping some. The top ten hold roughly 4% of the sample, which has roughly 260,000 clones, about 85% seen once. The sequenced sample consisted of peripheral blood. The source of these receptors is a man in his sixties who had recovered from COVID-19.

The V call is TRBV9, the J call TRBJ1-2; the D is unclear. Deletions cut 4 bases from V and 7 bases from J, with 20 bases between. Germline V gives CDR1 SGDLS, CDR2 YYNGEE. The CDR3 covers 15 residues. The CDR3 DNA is TGTGCCAGCAGCTCCCAGGTGACCGCGATGAGTGGCTACACCTTC. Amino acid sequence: CASSSQVTAMSGYTF.

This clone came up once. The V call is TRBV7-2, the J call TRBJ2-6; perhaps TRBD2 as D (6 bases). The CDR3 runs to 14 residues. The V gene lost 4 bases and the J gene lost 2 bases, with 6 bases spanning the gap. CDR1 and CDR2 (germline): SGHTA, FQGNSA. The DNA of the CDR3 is TGTGCCAGCAGCTCGGGGGCTGGGGCCAACGTCCTGACTTTC. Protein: CASSSGAGANVLTF.

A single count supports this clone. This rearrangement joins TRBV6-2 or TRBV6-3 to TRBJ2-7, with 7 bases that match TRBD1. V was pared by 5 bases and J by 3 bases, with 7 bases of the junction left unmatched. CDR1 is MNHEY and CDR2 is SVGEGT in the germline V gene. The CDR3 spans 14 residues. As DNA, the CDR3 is TGTGCCAGCAGTACGCAGGGGGTTTACTACGAGCAGTACTTC. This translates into CASSTQGVYYEQYF.

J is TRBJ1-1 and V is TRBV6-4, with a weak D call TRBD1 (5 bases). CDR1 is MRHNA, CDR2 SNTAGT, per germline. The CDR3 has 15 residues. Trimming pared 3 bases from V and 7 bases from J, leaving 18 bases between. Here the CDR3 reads CASSDWSQGRCEAFF. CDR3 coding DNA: TGTGCCAGCAGTGATTGGTCTCAGGGTCGGTGTGAAGCTTTCTTT.

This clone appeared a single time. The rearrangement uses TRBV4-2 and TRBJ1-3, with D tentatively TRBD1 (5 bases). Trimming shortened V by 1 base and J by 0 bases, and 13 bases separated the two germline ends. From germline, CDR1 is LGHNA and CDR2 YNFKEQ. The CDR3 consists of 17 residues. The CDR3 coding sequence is TGTGCCAGCAGCCAAGCAAAACAGGTCTCCTCTGGAAACACCATATATTTT. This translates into CASSQAKQVSSGNTIYF.

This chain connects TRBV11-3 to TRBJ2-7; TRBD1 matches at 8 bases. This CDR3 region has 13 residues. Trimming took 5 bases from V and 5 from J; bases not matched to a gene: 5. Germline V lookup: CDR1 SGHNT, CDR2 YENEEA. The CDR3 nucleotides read TGTGCCAGCAGCCAGGGACAGGCCCACGAGCAGTACTTC. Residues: CASSQGQAHEQYF.

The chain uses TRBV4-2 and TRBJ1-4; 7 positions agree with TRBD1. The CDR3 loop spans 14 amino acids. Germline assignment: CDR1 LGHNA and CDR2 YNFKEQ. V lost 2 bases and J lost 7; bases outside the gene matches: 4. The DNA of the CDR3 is TGTGCCAGCAGCCAAAGGGGGCGAGCTGAAAAACTGTTTTTT. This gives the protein CASSQRGRAEKLFF.

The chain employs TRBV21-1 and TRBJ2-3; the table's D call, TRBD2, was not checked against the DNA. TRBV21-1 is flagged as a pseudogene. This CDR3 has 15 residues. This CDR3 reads CASSPLGVGTDTQYF. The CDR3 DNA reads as TGTGCCAGCAGCCCCCTCGGGGTGGGCACAGATACGCAGTATTTT.

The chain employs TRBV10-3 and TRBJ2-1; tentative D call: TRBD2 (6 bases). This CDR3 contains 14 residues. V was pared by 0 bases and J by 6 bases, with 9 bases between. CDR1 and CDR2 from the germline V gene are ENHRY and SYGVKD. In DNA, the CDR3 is TGTGCCATCAGTGAGTCGCTAGCGTTCAATGAGCAGTTCTTC. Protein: CAISESLAFNEQFF.

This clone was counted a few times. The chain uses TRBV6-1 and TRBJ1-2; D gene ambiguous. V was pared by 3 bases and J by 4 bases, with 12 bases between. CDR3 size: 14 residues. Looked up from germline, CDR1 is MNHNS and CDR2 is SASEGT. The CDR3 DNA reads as TGTGCCAGCAGTGAGGCAGGCCGTTTCTATGGCTACACCTTC. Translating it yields CASSEAGRFYGYTF.

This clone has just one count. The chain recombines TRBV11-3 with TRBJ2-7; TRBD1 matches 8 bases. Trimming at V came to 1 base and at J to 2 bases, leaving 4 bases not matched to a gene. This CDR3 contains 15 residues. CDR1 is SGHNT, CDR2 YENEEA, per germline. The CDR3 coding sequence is TGTGCCAGCAGCTTAGGGGGGACAGGAACCTACGAGCAGTACTTC. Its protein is CASSLGGTGTYEQYF. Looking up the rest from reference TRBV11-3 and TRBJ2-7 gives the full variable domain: EAGVVQSPRYKIIEKKQPVAFWCNPISGHNTLYWYLQNLGQGPELLIRYENEEAVDDSQLPKDRFSAERLKGVDSTLKIQPAELGDSAVYLCASSLGGTGTYEQYFGPGTRLTVT.

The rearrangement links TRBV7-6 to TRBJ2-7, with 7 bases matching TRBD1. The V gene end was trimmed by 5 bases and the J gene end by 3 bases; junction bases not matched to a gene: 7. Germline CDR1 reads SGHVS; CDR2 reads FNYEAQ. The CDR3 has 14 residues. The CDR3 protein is CASSLGTDVYEQYF. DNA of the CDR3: TGTGCCAGCAGCCTAGGGACAGATGTCTACGAGCAGTACTTC.

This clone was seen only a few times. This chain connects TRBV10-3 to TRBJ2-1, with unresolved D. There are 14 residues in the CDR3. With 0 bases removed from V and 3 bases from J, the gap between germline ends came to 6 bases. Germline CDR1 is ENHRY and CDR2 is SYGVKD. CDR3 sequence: CAISESSYYNEQFF. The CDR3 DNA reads TGTGCCATCAGTGAGTCTAGCTACTACAATGAGCAGTTCTTC.

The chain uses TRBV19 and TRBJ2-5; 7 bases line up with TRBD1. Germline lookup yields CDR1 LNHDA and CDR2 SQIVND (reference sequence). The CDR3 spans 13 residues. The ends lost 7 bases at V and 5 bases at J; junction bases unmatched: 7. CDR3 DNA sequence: TGTGCCAGTACCAAGGGGGCGGGCGAGACCCAGTACTTC. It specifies CASTKGAGETQYF.

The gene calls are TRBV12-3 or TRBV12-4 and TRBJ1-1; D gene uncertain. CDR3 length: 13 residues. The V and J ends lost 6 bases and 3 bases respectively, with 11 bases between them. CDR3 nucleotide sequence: TGTGCCAGCAGCGGTACAGCCTACACTGAAGCTTTCTTT. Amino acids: CASSGTAYTEAFF.

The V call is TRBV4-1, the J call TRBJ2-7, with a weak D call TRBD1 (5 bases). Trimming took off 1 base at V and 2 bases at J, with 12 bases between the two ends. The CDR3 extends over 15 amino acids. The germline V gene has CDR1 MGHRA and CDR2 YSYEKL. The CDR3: CASSQGVGVAYEQYF. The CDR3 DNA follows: TGCGCCAGCAGCCAAGGGGTAGGGGTGGCCTACGAGCAGTACTTC.

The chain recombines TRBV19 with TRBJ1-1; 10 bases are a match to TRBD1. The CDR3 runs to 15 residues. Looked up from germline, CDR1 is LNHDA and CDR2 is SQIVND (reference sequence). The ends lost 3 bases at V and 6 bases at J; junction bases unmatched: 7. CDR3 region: CASSIYRDRGSEAFF. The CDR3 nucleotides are TGTGCCAGTAGTATTTACCGGGACAGGGGATCTGAAGCTTTCTTT.

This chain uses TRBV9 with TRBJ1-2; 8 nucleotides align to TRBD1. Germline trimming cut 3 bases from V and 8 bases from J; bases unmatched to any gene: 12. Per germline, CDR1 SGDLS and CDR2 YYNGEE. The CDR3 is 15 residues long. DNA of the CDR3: TGTGCCAGCAGCGGGCACAGGGGGTCAAGGAGCGGCTACACCTTC. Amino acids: CASSGHRGSRSGYTF.

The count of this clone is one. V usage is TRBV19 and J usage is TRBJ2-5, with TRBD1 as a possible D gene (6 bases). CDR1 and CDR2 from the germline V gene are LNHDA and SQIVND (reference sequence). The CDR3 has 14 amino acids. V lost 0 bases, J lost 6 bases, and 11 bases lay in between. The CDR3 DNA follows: TGTGCCAGTAGTATAGAGGCCAGGGGAAAGACCCAGTACTTC. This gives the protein CASSIEARGKTQYF.